Listed here are 8 T cell receptor beta chains from one sample, sequenced in a study of shared clonotypes between healthy human individuals. Sequencing was performed with immunoSEQ multiplex PCR; in TCRdb, only in-frame clones are kept and a portion is missing. The repertoire holds fewer than 850,000 clones, with roughly 88% as singletons. Material: memory CD8+ T cells from PBMCs. The sample's subset: CD45RO+ cells pooled with CCR7-negative TemRA cells. The receptors shown here come from a man aged 18 to 29 in good health. Some clones in this sample may be carry-over from other donors' samples.

The rearrangement links TRBV18 to TRBJ2-7; 7 bases are a match to TRBD2. Per germline, CDR1 KGHSH and CDR2 LQKENI. This CDR3 comprises 14 residues. With V trimmed by 3 bases and J by 0 bases, 2 bases remained unmatched. CDR3 region: CASSPSGASYEQYF. DNA for the CDR3: TGTGCCAGCTCACCCAGCGGGGCCTCCTACGAGCAGTACTTC.

V and J are TRBV7-9 and TRBJ1-2; D gene ambiguous. Germline assignment: CDR1 SEHNR and CDR2 FQNEAQ (reference sequence). The CDR3 has 14 residues. V was shortened by 5 bases and J by 8 bases, with 18 bases between the two germline ends. CDR3 DNA: TGTGCCAGCAGCCTCTCGGCGGGCTTTTGGGGCTACACCTTC. Amino acid sequence: CASSLSAGFWGYTF.

This CDR3 reads CASSPAGREETQYF. CDR3 nucleotide sequence: TGCGCCAGCAGCCCTGCGGGCAGGGAGGAGACCCAGTACTTC. The J gene is TRBJ2-5, the V gene TRBV5-1, with D possibly being TRBD1 or TRBD2 (5 bases each). Per the germline V gene, CDR1 is SGHRS and CDR2 is YFSETQ. CDR3 length: 14 amino acids. Trimming cost V 4 bases and J 5 bases, with 15 bases left between them.

V gene TRBV11-2 combines with J gene TRBJ1-2; 9 bases agree with TRBD1. V lost 2 bases, J lost 6 bases, and 10 bases stayed unmatched. The CDR3 contains 16 residues. Germline V gene data show CDR1 as SGHAT and CDR2 as FQNNGV. The CDR3 DNA sequence: TGTGCCAGCAGCTTACTTGGGACAGGGACTGGTAATGGCTACACCTTC. As protein: CASSLLGTGTGNGYTF. The whole variable domain, filled in from reference TRBV11-2 and TRBJ1-2, reads EAGVAQSPRYKIIEKRQSVAFWCNPISGHATLYWYQQILGQGPKLLIQFQNNGVVDDSQLPKDRFSAERLKGVDSTLKIQPAKLEDSAVYLCASSLLGTGTGNGYTFGSGTRLTVV.

The chain is built from TRBV28 and TRBJ2-1; unclear D gene. The CDR3 totals 13 residues. Trimming removed 6 bases at V and 6 bases at J, with 12 bases between. The germline CDR1 and CDR2 sequences are MDHEN and SYDVKM. CDR3 nucleotides: TGTGCCAGCAGCCTTCGACGGTTCAATGAGCAGTTCTTC. It encodes CASSLRRFNEQFF.

This chain connects TRBV5-4 to TRBJ1-2; the D gene is possibly TRBD1 (5 bases). This CDR3 region has 15 residues. Germline lookup yields CDR1 SGHNT and CDR2 YYREEE (reference sequence). Trimming stripped 4 bases from V and 3 bases from J, with 16 bases between. The CDR3 is CASSPEVKGHYGYTF. In nucleotides, the CDR3 is TGTGCCAGCAGCCCGGAGGTCAAGGGGCACTATGGCTACACCTTC.

A single count supports this clone. The rearrangement uses TRBV10-3 and TRBJ2-7; weak D call: TRBD1 (5 bases). Trimming removed 3 bases at V and 0 bases at J, with 9 bases between. Germline V CDR1 and CDR2: ENHRY, SYGVKD. This CDR3 has 14 amino acids. CDR3: CAISDRDFSYEQYF. CDR3 bases: TGTGCCATCAGTGACAGGGATTTCTCCTACGAGCAGTACTTC.

The chain is built from TRBV27 and TRBJ2-5, with TRBD1 matching over 7 bases. The CDR3 has 16 residues. Germline V gene lookup returns CDR1 MNHEY and CDR2 SMNVEV (reference sequence). After removal of 3 bases from V and 0 bases from J, the junction contained 7 bases not matched to a gene. CDR3 sequence: CASSFLPGQNQETQYF. The CDR3 DNA reads TGTGCCAGCAGTTTTTTGCCGGGACAGAACCAAGAGACCCAGTACTTC.